This TCR beta chain comes out of a study of shared clonotypes between healthy human individuals. Overall study context: A couple of women and a few men aged 18 to 49 served as donors.

Details on this clone: What it binds is not known.

The study's findings and limits: It was the few donors that limited the genetic and exposure-history diversity represented. Generally, naive subsets (rather than memory subsets) showed larger estimated richness.

Terminally differentiated effector memory CD45RA+ cells were left out of the naive CD8 fraction, which was CD45RO-negative and positively selected for CCR7. Data came from immunoSEQ multiplex PCR; TCRdb stores just in-frame clones and leaves some out. This sample yields 630,000 or so clones, of which about 98% are seen a single time; 0.3% belongs to the top ten. V was trimmed by 7 bases and J by 1 base, leaving 8 bases between them. CDR3 length: 12 amino acids. Germline assignment: CDR1 ENHRY and CDR2 SYGVKD. The sequenced sample was naive CD8+ T cells sorted from blood. The receptor was derived from a man aged 25 to 40 in good health. This rearrangement joins TRBV10-3 to TRBJ2-7; D is ambiguous. The DNA for the CDR3 is TGTGCCATCATGGGGATGTCCTACGAGCAGTACTTC. Amino acids: CAIMGMSYEQYF.